This TCR beta chain was recorded in a study of cytomegalovirus exposure and HLA in healthy donors. J gave up 0 bases and V 1 base, and 8 bases lay outside the gene matches. Germline CDR1 reads SGHTA; CDR2 reads FQGNSA. The CDR3 contains 19 residues. Libraries were prepared by immunoSEQ multiplex PCR; TCRdb keeps only in-frame clonotypes and omits some of them. The sample records over 250,000 clones, 65% to 90% being singletons. The sequencing input was PBMCs. The receptor comes from a woman aged 18-30 years in good health and CMV-seronegative. This chain uses TRBV7-2 with TRBJ2-7; 14 bases are a match to TRBD2. The CDR3 spells CASSLVGLAGAASSYEQYF. In DNA, the CDR3 is TGTGCCAGCAGCTTAGTGGGACTAGCGGGGGCCGCAAGCTCCTACGAGCAGTACTTC. Looking up the rest from reference TRBV7-2 and TRBJ2-7 gives the full variable domain: GAGVSQSPSNKVTEKGKDVELRCDPISGHTALYWYRQSLGQGLEFLIYFQGNSAPDKSGLPSDRFSAERTGGSVSTLTIQRTQQEDSAVYLCASSLVGLAGAASSYEQYFGPGTRLTVT.